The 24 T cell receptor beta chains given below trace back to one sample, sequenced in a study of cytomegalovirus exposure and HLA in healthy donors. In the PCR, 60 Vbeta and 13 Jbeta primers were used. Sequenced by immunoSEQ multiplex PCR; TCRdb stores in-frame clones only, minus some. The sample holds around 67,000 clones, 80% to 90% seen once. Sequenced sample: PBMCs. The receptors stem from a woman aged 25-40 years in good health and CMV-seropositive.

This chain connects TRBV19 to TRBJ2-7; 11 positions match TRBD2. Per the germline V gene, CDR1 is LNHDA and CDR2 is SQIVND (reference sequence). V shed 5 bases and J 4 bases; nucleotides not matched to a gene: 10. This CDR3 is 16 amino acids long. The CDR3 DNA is TGTGCCAGTAGTCTTACTGGGGCTAGCGGGAGGTACGAGCAGTACTTC. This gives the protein CASSLTGASGRYEQYF. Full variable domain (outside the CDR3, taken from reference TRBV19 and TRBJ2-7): DGGITQSPKYLFRKEGQNVTLSCEQNLNHDAMYWYRQDPGQGLRLIYYSQIVNDFQKGDIAEGYSVSREKKESFPLTVTSAQKNPTAFYLCASSLTGASGRYEQYFGPGTRLTVT.

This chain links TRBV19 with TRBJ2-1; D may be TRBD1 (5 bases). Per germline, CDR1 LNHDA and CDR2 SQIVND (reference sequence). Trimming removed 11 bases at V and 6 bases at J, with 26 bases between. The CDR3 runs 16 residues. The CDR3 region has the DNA TGTGCCTTCCCGACTGGTGGGGCTGGAAATGCCAATGAGCAGTTCTTC. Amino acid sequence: CAFPTGGAGNANEQFF.

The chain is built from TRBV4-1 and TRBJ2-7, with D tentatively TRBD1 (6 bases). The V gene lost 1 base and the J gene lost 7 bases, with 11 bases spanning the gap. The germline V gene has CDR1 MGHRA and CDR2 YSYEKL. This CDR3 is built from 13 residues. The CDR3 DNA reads TGCGCCAGCAGCCAAGGGGACATCGGAGAGCAGTACTTC. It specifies CASSQGDIGEQYF.

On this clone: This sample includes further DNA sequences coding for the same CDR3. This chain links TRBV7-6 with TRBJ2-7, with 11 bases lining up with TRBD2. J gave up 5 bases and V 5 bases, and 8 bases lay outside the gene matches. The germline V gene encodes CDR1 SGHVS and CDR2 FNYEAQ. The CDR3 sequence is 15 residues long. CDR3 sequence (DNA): TGTGCCAGCAGCCTACTGACTAGCGGGACCCACGAGCAGTACTTC. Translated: CASSLLTSGTHEQYF.

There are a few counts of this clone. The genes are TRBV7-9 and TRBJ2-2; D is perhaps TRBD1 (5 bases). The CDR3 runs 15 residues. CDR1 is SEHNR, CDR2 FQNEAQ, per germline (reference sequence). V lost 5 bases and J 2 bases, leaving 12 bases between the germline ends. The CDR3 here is CASSPPDTNTGELFF. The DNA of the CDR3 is TGTGCCAGCAGCCCCCCGGACACTAACACCGGGGAGCTGTTTTTT.

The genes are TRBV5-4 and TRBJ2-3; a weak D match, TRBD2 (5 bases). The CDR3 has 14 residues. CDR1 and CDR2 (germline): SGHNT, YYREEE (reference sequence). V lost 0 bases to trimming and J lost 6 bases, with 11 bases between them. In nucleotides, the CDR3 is TGTGCCAGCAGCTTGGGAGGGAAGAAGGATACGCAGTATTTT. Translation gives CASSLGGKKDTQYF.

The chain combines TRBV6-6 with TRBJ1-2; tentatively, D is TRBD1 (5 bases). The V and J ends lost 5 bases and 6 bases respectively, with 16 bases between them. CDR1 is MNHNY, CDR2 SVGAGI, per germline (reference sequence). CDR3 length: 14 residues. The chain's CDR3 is CASSLGAQSHGYTF. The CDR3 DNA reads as TGTGCCAGCAGTCTAGGGGCTCAATCACATGGCTACACCTTC.

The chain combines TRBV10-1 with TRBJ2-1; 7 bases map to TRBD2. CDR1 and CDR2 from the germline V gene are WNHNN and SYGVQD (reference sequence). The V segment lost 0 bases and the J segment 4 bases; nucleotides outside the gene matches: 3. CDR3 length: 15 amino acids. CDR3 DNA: TGCGCCAGCAGTGAGTCATTAGCGGGTTACAATGAGCAGTTCTTC. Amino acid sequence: CASSESLAGYNEQFF.

Here the CDR3 DNA reads TGTGCCAGTAGCACCAGGGCAAACACCATATATTTT. Encoded protein: CASSTRANTIYF. This chain links TRBV19 with TRBJ1-3, with D maybe TRBD1 (5 bases). The CDR3 covers 12 residues. Germline CDR1 is LNHDA and CDR2 is SQIVND (reference sequence). Deletions cut 6 bases from V and 6 bases from J, with 9 bases between.

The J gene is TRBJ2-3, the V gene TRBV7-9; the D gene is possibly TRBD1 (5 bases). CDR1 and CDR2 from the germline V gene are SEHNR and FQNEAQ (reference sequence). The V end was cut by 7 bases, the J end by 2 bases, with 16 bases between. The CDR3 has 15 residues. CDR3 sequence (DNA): TGTGCCAGCACCAACCAGGGTATTTCCACAGATACGCAGTATTTT. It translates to CASTNQGISTDTQYF.

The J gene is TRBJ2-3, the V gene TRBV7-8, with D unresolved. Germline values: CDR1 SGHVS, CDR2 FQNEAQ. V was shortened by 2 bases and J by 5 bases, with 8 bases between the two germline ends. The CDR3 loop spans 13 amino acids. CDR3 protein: CASSLTNRDTQYF. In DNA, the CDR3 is TGTGCCAGCAGCTTAACCAACAGAGATACGCAGTATTTT. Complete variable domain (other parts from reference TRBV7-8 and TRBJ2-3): GAGVSQSPRYKVAKRGQDVALRCDPISGHVSLFWYQQALGQGPEFLTYFQNEAQLDKSGLPSDRFFAERPEGSVSTLKIQRTQQEDSAVYLCASSLTNRDTQYFGPGTRLTVL.

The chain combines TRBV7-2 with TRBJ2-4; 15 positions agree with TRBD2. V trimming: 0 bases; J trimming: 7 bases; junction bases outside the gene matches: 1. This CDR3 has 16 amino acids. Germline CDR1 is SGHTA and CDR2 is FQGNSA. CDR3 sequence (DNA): TGTGCCAGCAGCTTAGCGGGGACTAGCGGGAGGAACATTCAGTACTTC. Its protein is CASSLAGTSGRNIQYF.

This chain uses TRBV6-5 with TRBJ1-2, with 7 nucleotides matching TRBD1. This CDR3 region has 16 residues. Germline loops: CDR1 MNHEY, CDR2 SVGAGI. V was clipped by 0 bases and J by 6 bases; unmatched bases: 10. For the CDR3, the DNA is TGTGCCAGCAGTTACTCGCGGACAGGAACTAAGGATGGCTACACCTTC. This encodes CASSYSRTGTKDGYTF.

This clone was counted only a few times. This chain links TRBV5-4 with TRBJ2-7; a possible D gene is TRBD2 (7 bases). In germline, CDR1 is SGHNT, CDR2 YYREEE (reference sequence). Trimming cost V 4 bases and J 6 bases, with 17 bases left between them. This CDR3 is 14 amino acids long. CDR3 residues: CASSIRGGSSEQYF. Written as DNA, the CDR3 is TGTGCCAGCAGCATAAGGGGGGGTTCAAGCGAGCAGTACTTC.

This CDR3 reads CASSTGDRDSSYEQYF. The CDR3 bases are TGTGCCAGCAGCACGGGGGACCGGGACAGCTCCTACGAGCAGTACTTC. This chain links TRBV7-9 with TRBJ2-7; a weak D match, TRBD1 (7 bases). Between the trimmed V and J ends, which lost 5 bases and 0 bases, there was a span of 17 bases. This CDR3 spans 16 amino acids. CDR1 and CDR2 from the germline V gene are SEHNR and FQNEAQ (reference sequence).

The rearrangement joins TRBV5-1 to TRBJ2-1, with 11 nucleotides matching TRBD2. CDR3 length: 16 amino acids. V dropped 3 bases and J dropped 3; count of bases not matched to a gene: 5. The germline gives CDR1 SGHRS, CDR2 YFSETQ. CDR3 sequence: CASSSLAGGDYNEQFF. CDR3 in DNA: TGCGCCAGCAGCTCCTTAGCGGGAGGGGACTACAATGAGCAGTTCTTC.

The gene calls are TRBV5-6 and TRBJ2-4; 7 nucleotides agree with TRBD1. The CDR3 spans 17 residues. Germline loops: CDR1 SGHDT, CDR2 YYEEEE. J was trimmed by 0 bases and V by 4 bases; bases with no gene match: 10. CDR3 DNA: TGTGCCAGCAGCATTTCTTACAGGGGCCAAGCCAAAAACATTCAGTACTTC. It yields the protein CASSISYRGQAKNIQYF.

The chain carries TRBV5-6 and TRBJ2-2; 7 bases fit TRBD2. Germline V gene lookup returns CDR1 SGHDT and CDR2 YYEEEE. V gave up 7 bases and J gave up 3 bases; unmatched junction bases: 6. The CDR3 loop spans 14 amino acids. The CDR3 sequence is CASGRREYTGELFF. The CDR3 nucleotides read TGTGCCAGCGGTCGGCGGGAGTACACCGGGGAGCTGTTTTTT. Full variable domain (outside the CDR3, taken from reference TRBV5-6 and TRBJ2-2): DAGVTQSPTHLIKTRGQQVTLRCSPKSGHDTVSWYQQALGQGPQFIFQYYEEEERQRGNFPDRFSGHQFPNYSSELNVNALLLGDSALYLCASGRREYTGELFFGEGSRLTVL.

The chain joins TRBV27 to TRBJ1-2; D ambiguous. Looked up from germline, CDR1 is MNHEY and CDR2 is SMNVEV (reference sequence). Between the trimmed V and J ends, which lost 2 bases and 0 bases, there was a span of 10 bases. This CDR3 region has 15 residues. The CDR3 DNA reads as TGTGCCAGCAGTTTAGGTGGAGGAACTAACTATGGCTACACCTTC. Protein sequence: CASSLGGGTNYGYTF.

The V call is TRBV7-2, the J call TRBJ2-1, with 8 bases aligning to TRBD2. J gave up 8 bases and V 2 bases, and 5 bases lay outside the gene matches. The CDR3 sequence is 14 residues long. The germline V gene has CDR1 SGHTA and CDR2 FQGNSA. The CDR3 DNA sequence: TGTGCCAGCAGCTTAACGGGAGGGTTACATGAGCAGTTCTTC. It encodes CASSLTGGLHEQFF.

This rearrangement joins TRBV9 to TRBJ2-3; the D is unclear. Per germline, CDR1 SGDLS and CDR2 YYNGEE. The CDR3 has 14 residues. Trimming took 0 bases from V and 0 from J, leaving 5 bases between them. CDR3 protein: CASSVAPSTDTQYF. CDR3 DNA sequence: TGTGCCAGCAGCGTAGCTCCGAGCACAGATACGCAGTATTTT. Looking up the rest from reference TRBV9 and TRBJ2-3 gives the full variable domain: DSGVTQTPKHLITATGQRVTLRCSPRSGDLSVYWYQQSLDQGLQFLIQYYNGEERAKGNILERFSAQQFPDLHSELNLSSLELGDSALYFCASSVAPSTDTQYFGPGTRLTVL.

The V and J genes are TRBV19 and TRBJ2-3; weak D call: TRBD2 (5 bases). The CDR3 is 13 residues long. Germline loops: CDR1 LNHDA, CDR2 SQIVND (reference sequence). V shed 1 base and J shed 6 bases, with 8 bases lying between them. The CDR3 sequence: CASSIGGGDTQYF. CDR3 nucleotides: TGTGCCAGTAGTATAGGTGGAGGCGATACGCAGTATTTT.

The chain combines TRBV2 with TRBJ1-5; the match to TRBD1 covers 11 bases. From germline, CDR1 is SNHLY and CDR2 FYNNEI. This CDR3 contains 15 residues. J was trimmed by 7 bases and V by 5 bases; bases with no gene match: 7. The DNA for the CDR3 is TGTGCCAGCAGTCGGACAGGGGGCGCGTTACAGCCCCAGCATTTT. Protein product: CASSRTGGALQPQHF.

Here the CDR3 DNA reads TGTGCCAGCAGTTACTCCCGACGGAGAACTGAAGCTTTCTTT. It is translated as CASSYSRRRTEAFF. This chain connects TRBV6-5 to TRBJ1-1; D gene unclear. This CDR3 has 14 residues. Trimming left V 0 bases short and J 5 bases short, with 10 bases between. Germline CDR1 reads MNHEY; CDR2 reads SVGAGI.